These 8 T cell receptor beta chains share one sample of origin, sequenced in a study of blood T cell repertoires in COVID-19. Clones were read by immunoSEQ multiplex PCR, and TCRdb kept only the in-frame ones, dropping some. The table includes approximately 360,000 clones, roughly four fifths detected once. Sequenced sample: PBMCs or T cells enriched from blood (not recorded which). Receptors were obtained from a woman in her fifties or sixties who had recovered from COVID-19.

J is TRBJ1-2 and V is TRBV9; the D gene is possibly TRBD1 (6 bases). The V gene lost 6 bases and the J gene lost 2 bases, with 17 bases spanning the gap. The CDR3 consists of 15 residues. Per germline, CDR1 SGDLS and CDR2 YYNGEE. CDR3 DNA sequence: TGTGCCAGCAACCACCAGGGGACCCAAAACTATGGCTACACCTTC. Residues: CASNHQGTQNYGYTF.

The rearrangement joins TRBV19 to TRBJ1-3; no reliable D call. CDR3 length equals 12 residues. Germline CDR1 LNHDA, CDR2 SQIVND (reference sequence). CDR3 DNA: TGTGCTGTTTTGAGCTCTGGAAACACCATATATTTT. Protein sequence: CAVLSSGNTIYF.

The V gene is TRBV11-2, the J gene TRBJ2-1; 14 nucleotides agree with TRBD2. Germline-derived CDR1 and CDR2 are SGHAT and FQNNGV. The CDR3 sequence is 16 residues long. The trim removed 5 bases at V and 9 bases at J, leaving 9 bases unmatched. The CDR3 nucleotides are TGTGCCAGCAGCCCTATGGGACTAGCGGGAGACGGTGAGCAGTTCTTC. Protein sequence: CASSPMGLAGDGEQFF.

This CDR3 reads CSASLVEKLFF. In DNA, the CDR3 is TGCAGTGCTAGTTTAGTTGAAAAACTGTTTTTT. The chain couples TRBV20-1 to TRBJ1-4; no reliable D call. Trimming removed 3 bases at V and 7 bases at J, with 6 bases between. Germline CDR1 is DFQATT and CDR2 is SNEGSKA (reference sequence). This CDR3 comprises 11 residues.

This rearrangement joins TRBV2 to TRBJ1-2; TRBD1 might be the D (5 bases). In germline, CDR1 is SNHLY, CDR2 FYNNEI. V lost 6 bases and J 2 bases, leaving 10 bases between the germline ends. This CDR3 comprises 13 residues. The chain's CDR3 is CASSANRNYGYTF. The CDR3 DNA is TGTGCCAGCAGCGCCAACAGGAACTATGGCTACACCTTC. The full variable domain, completed using reference TRBV2 and TRBJ1-2, is EPEVTQTPSHQVTQMGQEVILRCVPISNHLYFYWYRQILGQKVEFLVSFYNNEISEKSEIFDDQFSVERPDGSNFTLKIRSTKLEDSAMYFCASSANRNYGYTFGSGTRLTVV.

The gene calls are TRBV20-1 and TRBJ2-7, with 10 positions matching TRBD2. The germline CDR1 and CDR2 sequences are DFQATT and SNEGSKA (reference sequence). V lost 3 bases, J lost 3 bases, and 5 bases stayed unmatched. The CDR3 runs to 14 residues. The DNA of the CDR3 is TGCAGTGCTAGTATAGCGGGGGGCCTCTACGAGCAGTACTTC. Its translation is CSASIAGGLYEQYF.

V is TRBV19 and J is TRBJ1-1; the D is unclear. This CDR3 has 13 residues. CDR1 is LNHDA and CDR2 is SQIVND in the germline V gene (reference sequence). V gave up 5 bases and J gave up 11 bases, with 18 bases separating them. CDR3 sequence reads: CASSLLSNEAAFF. The CDR3 region has the DNA TGTGCCAGTAGTCTCCTCTCAAACGAAGCGGCTTTCTTT.

The chain links TRBV5-6 to TRBJ1-2, with D possibly TRBD1 on 6 matching bases. Trimming stripped 5 bases from V and 4 bases from J, with 15 bases between. Germline V CDR1 and CDR2: SGHDT, YYEEEE. CDR3 length equals 14 residues. DNA of the CDR3: TGTGCCAGCAGGCGGGGGGGCAGGGTCTATGGCTACACCTTC. It codes for CASRRGGRVYGYTF.